This TCR beta chain is drawn from a study of CD8 T cells in ankylosing spondylitis. This clonotype was counted ten times or more. No antigen is known for it. Findings and caveats of the study: Apparently characteristic of ankylosing spondylitis blood was a TCR beta motif (about eight highly homologous variants).

From germline, CDR1 is MNHEY and CDR2 SVGAGI. Trimming left V 2 bases short and J 5 bases short, with 9 bases between. The CDR3 loop spans 13 amino acids. TCRdb analysed the 5' RACE reads with MiXCR anew, one entry per CDR3 protein. Among about 220,000 distinct CDR3 sequences listed, 7.3% were seen once. The receptor was derived from a male donor with ankylosing spondylitis. Sequenced: blood, either unsorted or a sorted T cell fraction (not recorded which). This chain joins TRBV6-5 and TRBJ1-1; tentative D call: TRBD1 (5 bases). CDR3 in DNA: TGTGCCAGCAGTTACGGGGCGGAAACTGAAGCTTTCTTT. It yields the protein CASSYGAETEAFF.